A selection of T cell receptor beta chains follows, all from one sample in a study of T cell responses to AZD1222 COVID-19 vaccine. Method: immunoSEQ multiplex PCR; TCRdb's copy keeps in-frame clones and lacks some. The profile covers some 94,000 clones, with roughly 87% appearing a single time and under 5.5% taken by the ten largest. The sequenced sample was peripheral blood, obtained 28 days after the second AZD1222 dose. Receptor source: an adult who received the AZD1222 COVID-19 vaccine. Both conserved end residues are part of each CDR3. D genes are given only for firm matches. Where a row states a size, it is once, few, many or the class of an expanded clone; other rows omit it.

J gene,D gene,clone size,V gene,CDR3 DNA,CDR3 protein
TRBJ2-3,NA,NA,TRBV9,TGTGCCAGCAGCGCAGGGGAACCAGATACGCAGTATTTT,CASSAGEPDTQYF
TRBJ1-5,NA,NA,TRBV11-2,TGTGCCAGCAGCTTAGATGGTTGGGGGTCCAATCAGCCCCAGCATTTT,CASSLDGWGSNQPQHF
TRBJ1-3,NA,NA,TRBV19,TGTGCCAGTAGAAGACTCCAAAGGTTT,CASRRLQRF
TRBJ2-3,NA,NA,TRBV9,TGTGCCAGCAGCGTTTGGGGGCGGGGTCGGACAGATACGCAGTATTTT,CASSVWGRGRTDTQYF
TRBJ2-3,TRBD2,once,TRBV29-1,TGCAGCGTTGAAGGACTAGCGGGCACAGATACGCAGTATTTT,CSVEGLAGTDTQYF
TRBJ2-3,NA,once,TRBV13,TGTGCCAGCAGCTTGCAGACAGATACGCAGTATTTT,CASSLQTDTQYF
TRBJ2-7,NA,NA,TRBV2,TGTGCCAGCAGTCCACTACTTAGGGGCGAGCAGTACTTC,CASSPLLRGEQYF
TRBJ1-1,NA,NA,TRBV18,TGTGCCAGCTCACCAGGAGGTGTTGAAGCTTTCTTT,CASSPGGVEAFF
TRBJ1-2,NA,NA,TRBV27,TGTGCCAGCAGTCGGGACGGAAGCTATGGCTACACCTTC,CASSRDGSYGYTF
TRBJ2-7,TRBD2,NA,TRBV27,TGTGCCAGCAGTTTATCTTCATGGCTAGCGGGGGCAGGCGACGAGCAGTACTTC,CASSLSSWLAGAGDEQYF
TRBJ2-5,NA,once,TRBV2,TGTGCCAGCAGGTTCCAGGGGCAAGGAAGAGAGACCCAGTACTTC,CASRFQGQGRETQYF
TRBJ2-1,TRBD2,NA,TRBV4-2,TGTGCCAGCAGCCACGGACTAGCGGGGGACAGCTCCTACAATGAGCAGTTCTTC,CASSHGLAGDSSYNEQFF
TRBJ2-3,TRBD2,once,TRBV3-1/TRBV3-2,TGTGCCAGCAGCCCCAGACTAGCGACTAGCACAGATACGCAGTATTTT,CASSPRLATSTDTQYF
TRBJ2-5,TRBD1,NA,TRBV11-2,TGTGCCAGCAGCGCGAACGGGGGGTCGGGACAGGGATTCGAGACCCAGTACTTC,CASSANGGSGQGFETQYF
TRBJ2-1,NA,NA,TRBV5-1,TGCGCCAGCAGCGTCGGGACTGTCGGGGACAATGAGCAGTTCTTC,CASSVGTVGDNEQFF
TRBJ2-7,TRBD1,once,TRBV18,TGTGCCAGCTCACCCCCGGGACAGGCTGGGTACGAGCAGTACTTC,CASSPPGQAGYEQYF